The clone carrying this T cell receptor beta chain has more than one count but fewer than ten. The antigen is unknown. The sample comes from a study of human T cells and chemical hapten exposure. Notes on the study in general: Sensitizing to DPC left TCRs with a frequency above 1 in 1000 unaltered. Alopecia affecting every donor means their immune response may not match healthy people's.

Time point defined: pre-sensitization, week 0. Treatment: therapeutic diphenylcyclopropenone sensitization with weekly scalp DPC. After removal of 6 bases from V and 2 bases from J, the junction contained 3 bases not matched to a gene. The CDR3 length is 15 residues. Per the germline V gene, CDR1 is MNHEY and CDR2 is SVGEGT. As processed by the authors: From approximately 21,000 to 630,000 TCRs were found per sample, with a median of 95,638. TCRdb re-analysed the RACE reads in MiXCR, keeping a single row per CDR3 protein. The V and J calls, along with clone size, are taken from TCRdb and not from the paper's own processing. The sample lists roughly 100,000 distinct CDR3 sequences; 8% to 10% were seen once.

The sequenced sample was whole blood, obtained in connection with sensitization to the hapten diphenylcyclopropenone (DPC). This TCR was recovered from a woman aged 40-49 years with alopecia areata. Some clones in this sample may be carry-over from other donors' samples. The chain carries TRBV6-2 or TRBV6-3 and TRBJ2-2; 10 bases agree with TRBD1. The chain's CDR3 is CASRLTGGNTGELFF. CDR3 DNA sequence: TGTGCCAGCAGGCTGACAGGGGGCAACACCGGGGAGCTGTTTTTT.